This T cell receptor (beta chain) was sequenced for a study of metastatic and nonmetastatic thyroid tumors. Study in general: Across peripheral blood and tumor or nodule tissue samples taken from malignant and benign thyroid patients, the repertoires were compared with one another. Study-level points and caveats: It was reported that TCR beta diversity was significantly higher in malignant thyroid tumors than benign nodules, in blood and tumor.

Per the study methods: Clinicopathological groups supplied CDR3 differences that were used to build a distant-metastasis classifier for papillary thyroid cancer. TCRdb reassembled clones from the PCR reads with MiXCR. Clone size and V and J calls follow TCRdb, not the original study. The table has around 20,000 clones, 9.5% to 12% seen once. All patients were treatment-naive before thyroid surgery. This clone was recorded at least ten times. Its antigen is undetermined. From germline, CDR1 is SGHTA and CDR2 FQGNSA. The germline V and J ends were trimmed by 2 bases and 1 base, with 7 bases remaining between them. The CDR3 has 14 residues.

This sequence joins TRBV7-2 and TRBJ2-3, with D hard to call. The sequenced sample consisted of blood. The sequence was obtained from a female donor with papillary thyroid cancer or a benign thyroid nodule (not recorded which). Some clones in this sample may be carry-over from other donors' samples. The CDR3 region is CASSLLSGTDTQYF. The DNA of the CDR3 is TGTGCCAGCAGCTTACTGTCGGGCACAGATACGCAGTATTTT.